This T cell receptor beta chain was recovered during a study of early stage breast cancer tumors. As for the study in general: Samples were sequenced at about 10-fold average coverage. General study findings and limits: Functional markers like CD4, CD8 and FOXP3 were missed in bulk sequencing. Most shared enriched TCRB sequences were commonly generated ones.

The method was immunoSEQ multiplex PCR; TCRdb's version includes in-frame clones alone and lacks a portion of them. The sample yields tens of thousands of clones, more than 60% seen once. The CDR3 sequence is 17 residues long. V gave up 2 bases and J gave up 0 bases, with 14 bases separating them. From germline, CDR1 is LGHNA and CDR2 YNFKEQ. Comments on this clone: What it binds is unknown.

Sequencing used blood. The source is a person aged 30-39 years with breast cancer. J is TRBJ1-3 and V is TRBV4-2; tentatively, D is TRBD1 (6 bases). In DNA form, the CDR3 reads TGTGCCAGCAGCCAACCAGGACAGCTAAACTCTGGAAACACCATATATTTT. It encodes CASSQPGQLNSGNTIYF.